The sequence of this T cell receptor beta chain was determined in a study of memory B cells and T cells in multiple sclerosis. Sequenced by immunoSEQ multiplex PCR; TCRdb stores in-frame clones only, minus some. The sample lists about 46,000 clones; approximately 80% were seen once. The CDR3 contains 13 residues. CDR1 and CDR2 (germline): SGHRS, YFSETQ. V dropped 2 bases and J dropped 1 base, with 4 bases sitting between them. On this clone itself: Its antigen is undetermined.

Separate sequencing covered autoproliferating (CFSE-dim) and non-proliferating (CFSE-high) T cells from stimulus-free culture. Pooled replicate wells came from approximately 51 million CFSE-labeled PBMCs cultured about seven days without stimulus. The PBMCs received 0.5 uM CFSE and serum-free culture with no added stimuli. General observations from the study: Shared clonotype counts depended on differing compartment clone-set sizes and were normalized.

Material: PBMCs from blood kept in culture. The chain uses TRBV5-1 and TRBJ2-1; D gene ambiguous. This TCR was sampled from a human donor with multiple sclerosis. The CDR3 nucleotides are TGCGCCAGCAGCTTAGGGTCCTACAATGAGCAGTTCTTC. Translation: CASSLGSYNEQFF.